The T cell receptor beta chain described here comes from a study of blood T cell repertoires in COVID-19. The assay was immunoSEQ multiplex PCR, and TCRdb's table has in-frame clones only and misses some. The sample consists of roughly 130,000 clones, roughly 83% of them appearing once. The CDR3 extends over 12 amino acids. V was cut by 0 bases and J by 7 bases, with 5 bases left in between. The germline CDR1 and CDR2 sequences are SGHRS and YFSETQ. Sequencing used peripheral blood. The receptor was derived from a woman aged 45-65 years with acute or convalescent COVID-19. V is TRBV5-1 and J is TRBJ2-1; TRBD2 might be the D (5 bases). In nucleotides, the CDR3 is TGCGCCAGCAGCTTGGGGGAGAATGAGCAGTTCTTC. The encoded protein is CASSLGENEQFF.